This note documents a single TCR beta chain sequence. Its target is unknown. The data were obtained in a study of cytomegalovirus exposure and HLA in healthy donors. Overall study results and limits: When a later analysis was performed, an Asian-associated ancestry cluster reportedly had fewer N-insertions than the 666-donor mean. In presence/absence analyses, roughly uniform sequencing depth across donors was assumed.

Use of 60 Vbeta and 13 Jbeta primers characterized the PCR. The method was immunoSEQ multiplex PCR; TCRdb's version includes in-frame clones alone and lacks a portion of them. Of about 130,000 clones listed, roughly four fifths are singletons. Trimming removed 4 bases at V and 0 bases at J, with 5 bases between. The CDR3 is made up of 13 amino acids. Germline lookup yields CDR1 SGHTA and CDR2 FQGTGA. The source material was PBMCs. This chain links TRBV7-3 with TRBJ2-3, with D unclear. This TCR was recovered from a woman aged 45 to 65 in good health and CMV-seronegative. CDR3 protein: CASSSGSTDTQYF. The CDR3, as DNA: TGTGCCAGCAGCTCCGGGAGCACAGATACGCAGTATTTT.